The 13 T cell receptor beta chains given below trace back to one sample, sequenced in a study of blood T cell repertoires in COVID-19. Assay: immunoSEQ multiplex PCR; the TCRdb copy retains only in-frame clones and omits some. The repertoire includes about 67,000 clones, roughly 85% of them detected once, and about 40% sits in the top ten. Specimen: peripheral blood. These TCRs come from a human donor in a cohort sampled during active COVID-19.

The rearrangement uses TRBV13 and TRBJ1-2, with 9 positions matching TRBD1. The CDR3 sequence is 14 residues long. Germline V lookup: CDR1 PRHDT, CDR2 FYEKMQ (reference sequence). Losses at the gene ends were 4 bases for V and 7 bases for J; bases not matched to a gene: 7. CDR3 DNA: TGTGCCAGCAGCTCAAGACAGGGGGAATCTGGCTACACCTTC. Residues: CASSSRQGESGYTF.

CDR3 DNA sequence: TGTGCCAGCAGCAGACAGCGCATCTCTGGAAACACCATATATTTT. Translation gives CASSRQRISGNTIYF. The rearrangement uses TRBV7-2 and TRBJ1-3, with D maybe TRBD1 (5 bases). With 5 bases removed from V and 0 bases from J, the gap between germline ends came to 11 bases. The CDR3 is made up of 15 amino acids. Per germline, CDR1 SGHTA and CDR2 FQGNSA. The whole variable domain, remainder taken from reference TRBV7-2 and TRBJ1-3, is GAGVSQSPSNKVTEKGKDVELRCDPISGHTALYWYRQSLGQGLEFLIYFQGNSAPDKSGLPSDRFSAERTGGSVSTLTIQRTQQEDSAVYLCASSRQRISGNTIYFGEGSWLTVV.

The chain recombines TRBV12-3 or TRBV12-4 with TRBJ1-2, with TRBD1 as a possible D gene (5 bases). Trimming shortened V by 6 bases and J by 4 bases, and 12 bases separated the two germline ends. The CDR3 contains 13 residues. Written as DNA, the CDR3 is TGTGCCAGCAGCGACGACAGCACCTATGGCTACACCTTC. Translation gives CASSDDSTYGYTF.

This rearrangement joins TRBV7-9 to TRBJ2-1; TRBD2 matches 13 bases. Germline CDR1 and CDR2: SEHNR and FQNEAQ (reference sequence). The junction had 10 bases not matched to a gene; V was cut back by 6 bases and J by 2 bases. CDR3 length: 18 residues. CDR3 sequence: CASSPAPGLAGPYNEQFF. For the CDR3, the DNA is TGTGCCAGCAGTCCGGCACCGGGACTAGCGGGGCCCTACAATGAGCAGTTCTTC.

The chain carries TRBV29-1 and TRBJ1-1; D may be TRBD1 (6 bases). V lost 6 bases, J lost 11 bases, and 19 bases lay in between. The CDR3 runs 12 residues. CDR1 SQVTM and CDR2 ANQGSEA come from the germline V gene. CDR3 region: CSVGGTAAPAFF. In DNA form, the CDR3 reads TGCAGCGTAGGGGGTACTGCAGCTCCGGCTTTCTTT.

The CDR3 DNA sequence: TGTGCCAGCAGCTCGATTGGACAGGGGGGCCGCTATGGCTACACCTTC. This translates into CASSSIGQGGRYGYTF. The chain uses TRBV5-4 and TRBJ1-2; 10 positions match TRBD1. Per germline, CDR1 SGHNT and CDR2 YYREEE (reference sequence). The J segment lost 4 bases and the V segment lost 3 bases, leaving 9 bases of the junction unmatched. The CDR3 totals 16 residues.

This CDR3 is CASSFDRAGSSNQPQHF. CDR3 DNA: TGTGCCAGCAGCTTTGACAGGGCTGGCTCTTCCAATCAGCCCCAGCATTTT. The rearrangement links TRBV7-2 to TRBJ1-5, with TRBD1 matching over 7 bases. The length of the CDR3 is 17 residues. The germline gives CDR1 SGHTA, CDR2 FQGNSA. The V segment lost 3 bases and the J segment 3 bases; nucleotides outside the gene matches: 11. The variable domain in full, with the rest retrieved from reference TRBV7-2 and TRBJ1-5, is GAGVSQSPSNKVTEKGKDVELRCDPISGHTALYWYRQSLGQGLEFLIYFQGNSAPDKSGLPSDRFSAERTGGSVSTLTIQRTQQEDSAVYLCASSFDRAGSSNQPQHFGDGTRLSIL.

This clone was found once. This chain connects TRBV18 to TRBJ2-2; no definite D call. The germline V gene has CDR1 KGHSH and CDR2 LQKENI. With 1 base removed from V and 7 bases from J, the gap between germline ends came to 4 bases. This CDR3 is 12 amino acids long. DNA of the CDR3: TGTGCCAGCTCACCACGAGGCGGGGAGCTGTTTTTT. It yields the protein CASSPRGGELFF. The entire variable domain, with the rest obtained from reference TRBV18 and TRBJ2-2, is as follows: NAGVMQNPRHLVRRRGQEARLRCSPMKGHSHVYWYRQLPEEGLKFMVYLQKENIIDESGMPKERFSAEFPKEGPSILRIQQVVRGDSAAYFCASSPRGGELFFGEGSRLTVL.

The chain recombines TRBV28 with TRBJ2-7; TRBD1 might be the D (6 bases). Germline CDR1 MDHEN, CDR2 SYDVKM. CDR3 length equals 13 residues. V dropped 5 bases and J dropped 4 bases, with 12 bases sitting between them. CDR3 nucleotide sequence: TGTGCCAGCAGTCCCCGACAGGTGTACGAGCAGTACTTC. Its translation is CASSPRQVYEQYF.

The chain employs TRBV19 and TRBJ1-1; a weak D match, TRBD1 (5 bases). V dropped 4 bases and J dropped 7 bases, with 10 bases sitting between them. From germline, CDR1 is LNHDA and CDR2 SQIVND (reference sequence). The CDR3 loop spans 12 amino acids. CDR3 region: CASSTRTLEAFF. In DNA, the CDR3 is TGTGCCAGTAGTACCCGGACACTTGAAGCTTTCTTT.

Notes on this clone: The junction and the germline gene differ at one end; a read error may be behind it. The CDR3 sequence: CAIQSRGRVYF. In DNA, the CDR3 is TGTGCCATCCAGTCTAGGGGCAGAGTCTACTTC. V gene TRBV10-3 combines with J gene TRBJ1-2, with D perhaps TRBD1 (5 bases). Germline V gives CDR1 ENHRY, CDR2 SYGVKD. The CDR3 has 11 amino acids.

This clone is a singleton in its sample. CDR3 nucleotide sequence: TGTGCCAGCAGTTCCCCCGTCTCGCTCGGCGGGATCACAGATACGCAGTATTTT. Translation gives CASSSPVSLGGITDTQYF. The chain links TRBV27 to TRBJ2-3, with a tentative D call TRBD2 (6 bases). The germline V gene has CDR1 MNHEY and CDR2 SMNVEV (reference sequence). V lost 4 bases and J 2 bases, leaving 22 bases between the germline ends. The CDR3 runs to 18 residues.

The chain carries TRBV6-5 and TRBJ2-3; 8 bases align to TRBD1. This CDR3 contains 15 residues. Germline loops: CDR1 MNHEY, CDR2 SVGAGI. The V gene end was trimmed by 3 bases and the J gene end by 5 bases; junction bases not matched to a gene: 7. CDR3 in DNA: TGTGCCAGCAGTTATGTGGCAGGGGGCTTAGATACGCAGTATTTT. It translates to CASSYVAGGLDTQYF.